This T cell receptor (beta chain) originates from a study of CD8 T cells in Susac syndrome. Germline CDR1 SGHRS, CDR2 YFSETQ. The V end lost 7 bases, the J end lost 0 bases, and 14 bases lay between the germline ends. The CDR3 is 15 amino acids. The study's findings and limits: The relatively small number of individuals in the TCR sequencing and HLA analysis was acknowledged by the study.

From blood CD8+ and CD4+ T cells, the TCR beta chain was sequenced. Negative isolation was used for CD8+ and CD4+ T cells and FACS enrichment for TEMRA cells. The RNA input was about 0.45 to 1 ug, and it was reverse transcribed with random hexamers. Across 54 Vbeta and 13 Jbeta, TCR beta CDR3 was amplified with immunoSEQ multiplex PCR. From the immunoSEQ multiplex PCR reads, TCRdb called clonotypes with MiXCR, one entry per CDR3 protein. The sample has about 130,000 distinct CDR3 sequences; more than 75% are singletons. Regarding this clonotype: Its antigen remains unknown.

This receptor was obtained from a human donor with multiple sclerosis. Sequenced sample: CD8+ T cells from PBMCs. This sequence joins TRBV5-1 and TRBJ2-1; either TRBD1 or TRBD2 may supply D (6 bases each). The CDR3 sequence is CASALPGASYNEQFF. The CDR3 bases are TGCGCCAGCGCCTTACCGGGGGCCTCCTACAATGAGCAGTTCTTC.